This T cell receptor (beta chain) was captured by sequencing in a study of cytomegalovirus exposure and HLA in healthy donors. Study-wide findings and caveats: Most TCR sequences were rare, but some public TCRs occurred in many donors. Later work showed greater clonal expansion in HLA-associated TCR beta chains than in equally common others.

Comments on this clone: Its specificity is unknown.

The PCR used 60 Vbeta and 13 Jbeta primers. Only in-frame clones appear in the TCRdb table, and some are missing; sequencing was by immunoSEQ multiplex PCR. The table includes about 86,000 clones, around 80% detected once. Germline trimming cut 7 bases from V and 1 base from J; bases unmatched to any gene: 0. This CDR3 contains 13 residues. The germline gives CDR1 MNHNY, CDR2 SVGAGI (reference sequence). Sequenced: PBMCs. The rearrangement links TRBV6-6 to TRBJ2-3; 9 positions agree with TRBD2. The clonotype comes from a male donor in good health and CMV-seropositive. CDR3 nucleotide sequence: TGTGCCAGCATAGCGGGAGGCACAGATACGCAGTATTTT. Translation: CASIAGGTDTQYF.